The T cell receptor (beta chain) under discussion was sequenced for a study of Graves' ophthalmopathy and Graves' hyperthyroidism. As diagnostic evidence, clinical symptoms, serum thyroxine, TRAb, thyroid ultrasound and orbital computed tomography were relied upon. This CDR3 spans 15 amino acids. V lost 5 bases and J 4 bases, leaving 15 bases between the germline ends. Looked up from germline, CDR1 is SGHRS and CDR2 is YFSETQ. RNA transcripts provided the template for amplifying TCR beta CDR3 regions. Second-round multiplex PCR came after a first-round RT-PCR that employed HTBI primers. TCRdb re-called the multiplex PCR reads through MiXCR, storing one row per CDR3 protein. The data show roughly 500,000 distinct CDR3 sequences, roughly 14% seen once.

The sequenced sample consisted of blood. The rearrangement joins TRBV5-1 to TRBJ2-2, with D uncertain. The clonotype was recovered from a woman in her thirties with Graves' ophthalmopathy. This chain's CDR3 is CASSPSSTGTGELFF. The CDR3 DNA follows: TGCGCCAGCAGTCCCAGCTCCACGGGCACCGGGGAGCTGTTTTTT. Based on the CDR3 plus reference TRBV5-1 and TRBJ2-2, the full variable domain is KAGVTQTPRYLIKTRGQQVTLSCSPISGHRSVSWYQQTPGQGLQFLFEYFSETQRNKGNFPGRFSGRQFSNSRSEMNVSTLELGDSALYLCASSPSSTGTGELFFGEGSRLTVL.